The 14 T cell receptor beta chains below were found in one sample sequenced in a study of beta chain features in type 1 diabetes listed by TCRdb under 2018. Library preparation was by the immunoSEQ multiplex PCR assay. The High Capacity cDNA Reverse Transcription Kit was used to reverse transcribe all of the isolated RNA, meaning that expressed TCRB transcripts were what got sequenced. What TCRdb holds here is the immuneACCESS table cut down to in-frame rearrangements. Part of the clones is not present; checked against another copy, under half of the missing clones reflect an unresolved V gene, and the others are unexplained. Recorded for this sample are over 700,000 clones; 17% of them occurred a single time. The ten largest clones take up 0.02% to 0.025% of the sample. Sequencing input: naive CD4+ T cells from blood. This specimen's cell subset or site label, per the study, means: true naive CD4+ T cells. All receptors come from a young woman in good health.

This clone appeared a few times. The V and J genes are TRBV27 and TRBJ1-2, with a possible D match to TRBD1 (6 bases). The CDR3 loop spans 14 amino acids. CDR1 and CDR2 (germline): MNHEY, SMNVEV (reference sequence). V dropped 0 bases and J dropped 4 bases, with 9 bases sitting between them. This CDR3 reads CASSLSGTRYGYTF. The DNA of the CDR3 is TGTGCCAGCAGTTTATCTGGGACACGCTATGGCTACACCTTC.

This chain links TRBV7-8 with TRBJ2-7; possibly TRBD2 for D (6 bases). V was cut by 6 bases and J by 9 bases, with 21 bases left in between. The CDR3 is 14 residues long. Germline CDR1 is SGHVS and CDR2 is FQNEAQ. The CDR3 protein is CASSRGGAAIRQYF. The CDR3 DNA follows: TGTGCCAGCAGTCGAGGAGGGGCCGCCATCAGGCAGTACTTC.

Remarks on this clone: The sample contains more than one DNA sequence encoding this CDR3. V gene TRBV7-9 combines with J gene TRBJ2-7; D call uncertain. Trimming cost V 2 bases and J 1 base, with 9 bases left between them. Germline-derived CDR1 and CDR2 are SEHNR and FQNEAQ (reference sequence). This CDR3 has 14 amino acids. DNA for the CDR3: TGTGCCAGCAGCTTATTAGCCGGATCCTACGAGCAGTACTTC. The encoded protein is CASSLLAGSYEQYF.

This clone was seen only a few times. Other DNA sequences within the sample encode an identical CDR3. The V call is TRBV7-2, the J call TRBJ2-7; TRBD2 matches at 8 bases. This CDR3 has 13 amino acids. From germline, CDR1 is SGHTA and CDR2 FQGNSA. Trimming cost V 2 bases and J 3 bases; bases outside gene matches: 0. This CDR3 is CASSLTSGYEQYF. The CDR3 region has the DNA TGTGCCAGCAGCTTAACTAGCGGCTACGAGCAGTACTTC.

This clone showed up just a few times. The chain links TRBV5-5 to TRBJ2-6; a weak D match, TRBD1 (5 bases). The CDR3 is 15 amino acids. Trimming left V 2 bases short and J 3 bases short, with 9 bases between. CDR1 and CDR2 from the germline V gene are SGHKS and YYEKEE (reference sequence). As DNA, the CDR3 is TGTGCCAGCAGCTTCCAGGGCCTTGGGGCCAACGTCCTGACTTTC. Translation gives CASSFQGLGANVLTF.

This clone was seen only a few times. The chain employs TRBV28 and TRBJ2-7, with 9 bases aligning to TRBD1. Germline V gene lookup returns CDR1 MDHEN and CDR2 SYDVKM. This CDR3 contains 16 residues. V shed 7 bases, J shed 5 bases, and the junction held 15 bases outside the gene matches. The CDR3 reads CASTRLYGTGPHEQYF. CDR3 DNA: TGTGCCAGCACCCGTTTATACGGGACAGGGCCCCACGAGCAGTACTTC.

V and J are TRBV2 and TRBJ2-1; 9 bases map to TRBD2. Looked up from germline, CDR1 is SNHLY and CDR2 is FYNNEI. The CDR3 loop spans 14 amino acids. J gave up 9 bases and V 7 bases, and 10 bases lay outside the gene matches. CDR3 nucleotide sequence: TGTGCCAGCAAAGCGGGAGGAGGGAGTGGTGAGCAGTTCTTC. The encoded protein is CASKAGGGSGEQFF. The full variable domain, completed using reference TRBV2 and TRBJ2-1, is EPEVTQTPSHQVTQMGQEVILRCVPISNHLYFYWYRQILGQKVEFLVSFYNNEISEKSEIFDDQFSVERPDGSNFTLKIRSTKLEDSAMYFCASKAGGGSGEQFFGPGTRLTVL.

In this sample, this clone turned up a few times. The chain carries TRBV5-4 and TRBJ2-3; 12 positions agree with TRBD2. Germline values: CDR1 SGHNT, CDR2 YYREEE (reference sequence). With V trimmed by 0 bases and J by 5 bases, 4 bases remained unmatched. The CDR3 is 16 residues long. The CDR3 DNA is TGTGCCAGCAGCTTGGCCGCTAGCGGGAGGGGAGATACGCAGTATTTT. This translates into CASSLAASGRGDTQYF.

A few counts support this clone. Within the sample, other DNA sequences also encode this same CDR3. The chain employs TRBV20-1 and TRBJ1-2, with TRBD1 as a possible D gene (5 bases). V shed 3 bases and J shed 3 bases, with 5 bases lying between them. In germline, CDR1 is DFQATT, CDR2 SNEGSKA (reference sequence). This CDR3 comprises 11 residues. CDR3 loop: CSARGDYGYTF. CDR3 coding DNA: TGCAGTGCTAGGGGGGACTATGGCTACACCTTC.

This rearrangement joins TRBV7-9 to TRBJ1-3; D is undetermined. The germline V gene has CDR1 SEHNR and CDR2 FQNEAQ (reference sequence). Trimming stripped 8 bases from V and 0 bases from J, with 14 bases between. The CDR3 runs 15 residues. CDR3 nucleotides: TGTGCCAGCTCACCAGTGGGGAACTCTGGAAACACCATATATTTT. This encodes CASSPVGNSGNTIYF.

The V call is TRBV9, the J call TRBJ2-1, with 9 bases fitting TRBD2. Trimming at V came to 3 bases and at J to 10 bases, leaving 11 bases not matched to a gene. The length of the CDR3 is 15 residues. Germline assignment: CDR1 SGDLS and CDR2 YYNGEE. In nucleotides, the CDR3 is TGTGCCAGCAGCGATAGCGGGAGCCAACCTAGGGAGCAGTTCTTC. Protein product: CASSDSGSQPREQFF.

There are a few counts of this clone. J is TRBJ2-1 and V is TRBV6-5; 13 bases match TRBD2. The CDR3 is 14 amino acids. Germline assignment: CDR1 MNHEY and CDR2 SVGAGI. J gave up 12 bases and V 6 bases, and 8 bases lay outside the gene matches. The CDR3 spells CASSPGLAGLVQFF. CDR3 sequence (DNA): TGTGCCAGCAGCCCGGGACTAGCGGGATTAGTGCAGTTCTTC.

This clone was seen just once. The chain combines TRBV6-5 with TRBJ2-7; the D gene is possibly TRBD2 (5 bases). The CDR3 has 15 residues. The V gene lost 0 bases and the J gene lost 7 bases, with 16 bases spanning the gap. Germline-derived CDR1 and CDR2 are MNHEY and SVGAGI. The DNA of the CDR3 is TGTGCCAGCAGTTACTCCAACGGGGTCACGGGGGAGCAGTACTTC. The encoded protein is CASSYSNGVTGEQYF.

The rearrangement uses TRBV10-3 and TRBJ2-7; the D gene is possibly TRBD1 (5 bases). Germline lookup yields CDR1 ENHRY and CDR2 SYGVKD. V was clipped by 10 bases and J by 3 bases, with 22 bases between them. The CDR3 has 15 amino acids. The CDR3 DNA reads TGTGCCACCAGGAGCCAAGGACATCTAGGCTACGAGCAGTACTTC. This sequence encodes CATRSQGHLGYEQYF.